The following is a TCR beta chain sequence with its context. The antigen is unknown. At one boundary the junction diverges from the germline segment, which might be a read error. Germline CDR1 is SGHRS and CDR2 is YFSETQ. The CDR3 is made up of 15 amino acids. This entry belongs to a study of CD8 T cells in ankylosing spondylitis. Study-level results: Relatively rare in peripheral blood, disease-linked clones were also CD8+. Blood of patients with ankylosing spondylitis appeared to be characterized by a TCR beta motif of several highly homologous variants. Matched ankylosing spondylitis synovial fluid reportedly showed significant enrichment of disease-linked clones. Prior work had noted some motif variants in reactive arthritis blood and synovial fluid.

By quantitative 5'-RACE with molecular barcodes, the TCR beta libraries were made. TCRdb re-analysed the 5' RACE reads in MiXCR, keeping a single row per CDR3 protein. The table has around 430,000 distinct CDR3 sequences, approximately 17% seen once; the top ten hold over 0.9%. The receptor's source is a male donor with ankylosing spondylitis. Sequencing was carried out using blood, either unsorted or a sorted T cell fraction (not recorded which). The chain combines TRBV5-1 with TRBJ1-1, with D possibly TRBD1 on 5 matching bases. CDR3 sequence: CASSLGLAGGTEAFF. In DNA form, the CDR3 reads TGCGCCAGCAGTTTGGGGTTGGCGGGGGGGACTGAAGCTTTCTTT.